This record concerns one TCR beta chain sequence. The target antigen is unknown. Germline V CDR1 and CDR2: WNHNN, SYGVQD (reference sequence). The CDR3 totals 15 residues. Losses at the gene ends were 2 bases for V and 7 bases for J; bases not matched to a gene: 10. The entry originates in a study of T cell responses to AZD1222 COVID-19 vaccine. Regarding the study as a whole: White British ancestry dominated among donors, who included more females, and clonal diversity was possibly underestimated.

Analysis merged second doses at about 4 or about 12 weeks. Some clones are missing from TCRdb's copy, which holds only in-frame ones; the method was immunoSEQ multiplex PCR. In the table there are under 170,000 clones, 80% to 95% of which are singletons. The chain has TRBV10-1 and TRBJ2-5, with TRBD2 identical over 7 bases. The specimen comprised peripheral blood, sampled 28 days after the second AZD1222 dose. The receptor was derived from an adult who received the AZD1222 COVID-19 vaccine. CDR3 residues: CASSESSGPGGTQYF. The DNA of the CDR3 is TGCGCCAGCAGTGAGAGTAGCGGGCCCGGGGGGACCCAGTACTTC.